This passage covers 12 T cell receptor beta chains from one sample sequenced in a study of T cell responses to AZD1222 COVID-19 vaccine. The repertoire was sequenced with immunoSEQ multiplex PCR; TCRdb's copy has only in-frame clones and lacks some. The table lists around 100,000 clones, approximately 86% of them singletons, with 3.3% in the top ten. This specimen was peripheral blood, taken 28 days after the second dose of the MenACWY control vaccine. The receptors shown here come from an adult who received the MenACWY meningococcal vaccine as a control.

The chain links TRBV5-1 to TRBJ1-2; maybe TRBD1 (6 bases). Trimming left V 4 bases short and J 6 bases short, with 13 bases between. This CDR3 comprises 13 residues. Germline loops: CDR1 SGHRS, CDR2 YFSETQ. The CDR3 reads CASSPDRLDGYTF. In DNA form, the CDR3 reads TGCGCCAGCAGCCCAGACAGGCTCGATGGCTACACCTTC.

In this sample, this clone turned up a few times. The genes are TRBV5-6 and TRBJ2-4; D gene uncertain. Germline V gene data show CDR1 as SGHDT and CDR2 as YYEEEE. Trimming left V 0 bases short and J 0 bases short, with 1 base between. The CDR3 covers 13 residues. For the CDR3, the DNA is TGTGCCAGCAGCTTGGTAGCCAAAAACATTCAGTACTTC. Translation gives CASSLVAKNIQYF.

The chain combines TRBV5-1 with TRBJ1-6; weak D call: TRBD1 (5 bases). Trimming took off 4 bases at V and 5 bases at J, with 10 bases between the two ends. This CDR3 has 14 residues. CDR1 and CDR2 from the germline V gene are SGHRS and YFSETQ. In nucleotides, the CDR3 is TGCGCCAGCAGCCCACAGGAGAATAATTCACCCCTCCACTTT. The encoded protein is CASSPQENNSPLHF. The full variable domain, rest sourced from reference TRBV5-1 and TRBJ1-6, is KAGVTQTPRYLIKTRGQQVTLSCSPISGHRSVSWYQQTPGQGLQFLFEYFSETQRNKGNFPGRFSGRQFSNSRSEMNVSTLELGDSALYLCASSPQENNSPLHFGNGTRLTVT.

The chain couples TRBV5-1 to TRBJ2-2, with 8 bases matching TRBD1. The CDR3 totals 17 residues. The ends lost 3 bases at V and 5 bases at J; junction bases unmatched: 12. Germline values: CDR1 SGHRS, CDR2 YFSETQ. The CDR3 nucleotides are TGCGCCAGCAGCTCTCGGCAGACAGGGGTGGGAACCGGGGAGCTGTTTTTT. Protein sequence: CASSSRQTGVGTGELFF.

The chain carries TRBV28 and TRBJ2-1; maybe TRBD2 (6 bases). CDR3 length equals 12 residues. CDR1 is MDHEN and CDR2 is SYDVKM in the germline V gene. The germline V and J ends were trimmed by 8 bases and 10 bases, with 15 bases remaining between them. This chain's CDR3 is CASGYYGGEQFF. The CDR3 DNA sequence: TGTGCCAGCGGGTACTATGGAGGGGAGCAGTTCTTC.

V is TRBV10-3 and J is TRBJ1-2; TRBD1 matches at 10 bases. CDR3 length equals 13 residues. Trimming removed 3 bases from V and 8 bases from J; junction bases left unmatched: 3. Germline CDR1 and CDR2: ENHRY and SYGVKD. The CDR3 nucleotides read TGTGCCATCAGTGATGACAGGGGGCAAGGCTACACCTTC. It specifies CAISDDRGQGYTF.

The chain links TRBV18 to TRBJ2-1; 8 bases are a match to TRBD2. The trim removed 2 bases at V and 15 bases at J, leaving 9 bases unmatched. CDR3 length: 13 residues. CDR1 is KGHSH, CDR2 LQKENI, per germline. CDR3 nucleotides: TGTGCCAGCTCACCAGATTTAGCGGGGTCCCGGTTCTTC. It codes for CASSPDLAGSRFF. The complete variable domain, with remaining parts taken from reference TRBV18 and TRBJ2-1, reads NAGVMQNPRHLVRRRGQEARLRCSPMKGHSHVYWYRQLPEEGLKFMVYLQKENIIDESGMPKERFSAEFPKEGPSILRIQQVVRGDSAAYFCASSPDLAGSRFFGPGTRLTVL.

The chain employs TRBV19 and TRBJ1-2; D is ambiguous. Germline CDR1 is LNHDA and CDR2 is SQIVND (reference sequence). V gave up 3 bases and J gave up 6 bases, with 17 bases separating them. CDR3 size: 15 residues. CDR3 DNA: TGTGCCAGTAGTATGAGGATTCGTCAGGTTAATGGCTACACCTTC. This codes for CASSMRIRQVNGYTF.

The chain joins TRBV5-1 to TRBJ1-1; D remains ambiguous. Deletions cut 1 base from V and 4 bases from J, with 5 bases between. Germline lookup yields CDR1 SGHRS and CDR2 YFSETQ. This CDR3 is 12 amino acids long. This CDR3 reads CASSLSGTEAFF. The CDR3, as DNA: TGCGCCAGCAGCTTGAGTGGCACTGAAGCTTTCTTT.

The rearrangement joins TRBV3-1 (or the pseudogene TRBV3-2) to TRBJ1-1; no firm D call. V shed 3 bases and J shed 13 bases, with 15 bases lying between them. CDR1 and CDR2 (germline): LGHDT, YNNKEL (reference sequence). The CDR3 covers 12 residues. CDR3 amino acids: CASSQGRGDVFF. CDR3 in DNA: TGTGCCAGCAGCCAGGGCAGAGGTGATGTTTTCTTT.

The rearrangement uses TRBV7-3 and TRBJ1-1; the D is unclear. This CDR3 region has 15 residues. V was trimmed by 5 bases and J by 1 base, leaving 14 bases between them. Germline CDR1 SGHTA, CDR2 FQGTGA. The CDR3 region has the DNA TGTGCCAGCAGCCCGACGCTCGGGAGGAACACTGAAGCTTTCTTT. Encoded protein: CASSPTLGRNTEAFF.

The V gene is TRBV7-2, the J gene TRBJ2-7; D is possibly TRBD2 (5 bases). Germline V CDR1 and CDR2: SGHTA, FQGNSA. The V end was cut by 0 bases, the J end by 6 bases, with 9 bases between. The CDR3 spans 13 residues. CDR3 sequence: CASSLAVGSEQYF. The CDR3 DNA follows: TGTGCCAGCAGCTTAGCGGTAGGGAGCGAGCAGTACTTC.